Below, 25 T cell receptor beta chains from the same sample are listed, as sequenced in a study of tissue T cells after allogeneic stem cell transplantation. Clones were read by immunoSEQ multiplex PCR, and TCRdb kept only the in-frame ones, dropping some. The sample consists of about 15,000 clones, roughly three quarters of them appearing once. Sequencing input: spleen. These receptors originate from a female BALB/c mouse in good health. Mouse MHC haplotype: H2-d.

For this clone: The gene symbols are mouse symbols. CDR3 sequence reads: CGAGTGGKNTEVFF. CDR3 DNA (partial): TGTGGTGCTGGGACAGGGGGCAAGAACACAGAAGTCTTC. The chain employs TRBV20 and TRBJ1-1; 12 bases are a match to TRBD1. The read ends 1 residue shy of where the CDR3 ends; the end is completed using the germline J gene. Germline V gene lookup returns CDR1 GFQATS and CDR2 STVNSAI. There are 14 residues in the CDR3. The V segment lost 5 bases and the J segment 0 bases; nucleotides outside the gene matches: 1.

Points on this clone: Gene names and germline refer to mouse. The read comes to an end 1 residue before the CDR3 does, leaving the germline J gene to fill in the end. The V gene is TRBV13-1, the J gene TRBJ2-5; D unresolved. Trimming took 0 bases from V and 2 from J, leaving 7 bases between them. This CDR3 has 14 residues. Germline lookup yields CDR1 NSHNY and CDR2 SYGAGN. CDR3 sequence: CASSDAASQDTQYF. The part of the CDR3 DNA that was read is TGTGCCAGCAGTGATGCCGCCTCCCAAGACACCCAGTAC.

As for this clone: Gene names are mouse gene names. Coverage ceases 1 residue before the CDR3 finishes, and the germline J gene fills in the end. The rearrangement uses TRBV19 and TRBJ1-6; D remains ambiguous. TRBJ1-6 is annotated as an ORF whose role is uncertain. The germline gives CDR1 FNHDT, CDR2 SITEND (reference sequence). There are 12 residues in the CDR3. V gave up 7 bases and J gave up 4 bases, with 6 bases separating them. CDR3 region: CASSEYNSPLYF. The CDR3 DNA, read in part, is TGTGCCAGCTCAGAGTATAATTCGCCCCTCTAC.

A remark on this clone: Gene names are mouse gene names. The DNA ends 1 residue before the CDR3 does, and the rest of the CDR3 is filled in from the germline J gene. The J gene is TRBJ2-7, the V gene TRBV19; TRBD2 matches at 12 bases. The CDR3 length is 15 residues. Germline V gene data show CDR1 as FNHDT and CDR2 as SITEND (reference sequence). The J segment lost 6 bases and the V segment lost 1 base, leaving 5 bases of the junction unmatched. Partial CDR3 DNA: TGTGCCAGCAGTATAAAGACTGGGGGGGCGCGTGAACAGTAC. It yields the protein CASSIKTGGAREQY. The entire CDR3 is CASSIKTGGAREQYF.

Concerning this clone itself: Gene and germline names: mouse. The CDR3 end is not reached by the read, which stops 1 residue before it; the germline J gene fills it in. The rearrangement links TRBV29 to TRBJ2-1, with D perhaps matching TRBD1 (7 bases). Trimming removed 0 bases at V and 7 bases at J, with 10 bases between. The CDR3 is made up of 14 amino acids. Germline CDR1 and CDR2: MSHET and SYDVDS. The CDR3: CASSLSRGLAEQFF. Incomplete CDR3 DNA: TGTGCTAGCAGTTTATCGAGGGGGCTGGCTGAGCAGTTC.

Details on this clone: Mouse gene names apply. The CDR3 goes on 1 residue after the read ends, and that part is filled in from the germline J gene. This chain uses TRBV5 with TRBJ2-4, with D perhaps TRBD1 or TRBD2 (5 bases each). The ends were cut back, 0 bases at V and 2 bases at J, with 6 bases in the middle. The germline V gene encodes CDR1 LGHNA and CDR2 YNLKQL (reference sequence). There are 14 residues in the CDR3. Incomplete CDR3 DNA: TGTGCCAGCAGCCAAGATGGGGCTCAAAACACCTTGTAC. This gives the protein CASSQDGAQNTLY. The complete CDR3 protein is CASSQDGAQNTLYF.

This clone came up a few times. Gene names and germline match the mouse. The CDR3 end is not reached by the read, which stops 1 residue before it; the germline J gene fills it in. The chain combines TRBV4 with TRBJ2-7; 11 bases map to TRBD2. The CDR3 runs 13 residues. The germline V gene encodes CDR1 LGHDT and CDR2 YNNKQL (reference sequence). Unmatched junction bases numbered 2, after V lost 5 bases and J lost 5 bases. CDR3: CASSMDWGDEQYF. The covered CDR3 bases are TGTGCCAGCAGCATGGACTGGGGGGATGAACAGTAC.

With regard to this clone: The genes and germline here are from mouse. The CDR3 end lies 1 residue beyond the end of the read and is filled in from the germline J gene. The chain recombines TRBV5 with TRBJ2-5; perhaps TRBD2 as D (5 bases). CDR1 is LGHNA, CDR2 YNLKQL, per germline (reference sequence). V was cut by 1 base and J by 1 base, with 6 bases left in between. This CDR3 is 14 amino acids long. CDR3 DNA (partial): TGTGCCAGCAGCCAAGCTGGGTACCAAGACACCCAGTAC. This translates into CASSQAGYQDTQY. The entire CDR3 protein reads CASSQAGYQDTQYF.

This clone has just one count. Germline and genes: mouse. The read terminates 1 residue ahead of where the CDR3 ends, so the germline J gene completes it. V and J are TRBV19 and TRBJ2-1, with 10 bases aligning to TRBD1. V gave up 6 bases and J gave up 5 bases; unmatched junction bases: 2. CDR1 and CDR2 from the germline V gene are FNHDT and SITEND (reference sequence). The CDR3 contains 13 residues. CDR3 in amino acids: CASTTGGDAEQFF. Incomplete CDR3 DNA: TGTGCCAGCACGACAGGGGGCGATGCTGAGCAGTTC.

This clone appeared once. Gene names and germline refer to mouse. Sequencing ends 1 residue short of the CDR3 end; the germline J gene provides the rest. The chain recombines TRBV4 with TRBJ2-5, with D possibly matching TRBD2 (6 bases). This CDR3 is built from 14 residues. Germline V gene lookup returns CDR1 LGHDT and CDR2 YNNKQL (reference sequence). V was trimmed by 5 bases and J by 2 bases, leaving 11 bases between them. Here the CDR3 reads CASSHGTIQDTQYF. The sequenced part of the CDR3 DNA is TGTGCCAGCAGCCATGGGACTATCCAAGACACCCAGTAC. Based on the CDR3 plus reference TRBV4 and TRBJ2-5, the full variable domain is ETAVFQTPNYHVTQVGNEVSFNCKQTLGHDTMYWYKQDSKKLLKIMFSYNNKQLIVNETVPRRFSPQSSDKAHLNLRIKSVEPEDSAVYLCASSHGTIQDTQYFGPGTRLLVL.

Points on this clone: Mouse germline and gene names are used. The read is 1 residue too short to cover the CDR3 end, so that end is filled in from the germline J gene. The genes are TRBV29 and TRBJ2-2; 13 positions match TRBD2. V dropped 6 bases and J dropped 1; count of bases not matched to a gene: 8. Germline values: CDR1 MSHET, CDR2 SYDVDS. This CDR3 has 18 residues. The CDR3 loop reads CASSPDWGGMGNTGQLYF. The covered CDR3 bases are TGTGCTAGCAGCCCGGACTGGGGGGGCATGGGAAACACCGGGCAGCTCTAC. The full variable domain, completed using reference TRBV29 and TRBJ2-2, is DMKVTQMPRYLIKRMGENVLLECGQDMSHETMYWYRQDPGLGLQLIYISYDVDSNSEGDIPKGYRVSRKKREHFSLILDSAKTNQTSVYFCASSPDWGGMGNTGQLYFGEGSKLTVL.

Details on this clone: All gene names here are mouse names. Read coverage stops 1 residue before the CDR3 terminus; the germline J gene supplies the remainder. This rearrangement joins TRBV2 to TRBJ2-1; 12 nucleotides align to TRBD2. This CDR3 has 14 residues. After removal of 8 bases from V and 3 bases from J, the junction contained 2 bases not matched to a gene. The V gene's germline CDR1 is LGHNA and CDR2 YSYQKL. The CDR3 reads CASRGLGGYAEQFF. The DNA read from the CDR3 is TGTGCCAGCCGGGGACTGGGGGGCTATGCTGAGCAGTTC.

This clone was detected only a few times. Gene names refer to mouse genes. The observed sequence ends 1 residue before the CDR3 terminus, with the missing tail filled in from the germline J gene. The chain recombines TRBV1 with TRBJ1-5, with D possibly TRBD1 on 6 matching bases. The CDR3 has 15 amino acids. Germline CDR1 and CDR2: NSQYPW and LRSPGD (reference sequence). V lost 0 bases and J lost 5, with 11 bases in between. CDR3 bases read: TGCACCTGCAGTGCAGATCCCGGGACATACCAGGCTCCGCTT. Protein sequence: CTCSADPGTYQAPL. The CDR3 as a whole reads CTCSADPGTYQAPLF.

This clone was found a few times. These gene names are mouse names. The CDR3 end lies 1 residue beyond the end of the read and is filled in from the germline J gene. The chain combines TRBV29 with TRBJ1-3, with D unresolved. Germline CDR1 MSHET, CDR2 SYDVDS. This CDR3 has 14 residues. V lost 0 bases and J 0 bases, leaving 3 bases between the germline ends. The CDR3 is CASSLSISGNTLYF. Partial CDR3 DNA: TGTGCTAGCAGTTTATCCATTTCTGGAAATACGCTCTAT.

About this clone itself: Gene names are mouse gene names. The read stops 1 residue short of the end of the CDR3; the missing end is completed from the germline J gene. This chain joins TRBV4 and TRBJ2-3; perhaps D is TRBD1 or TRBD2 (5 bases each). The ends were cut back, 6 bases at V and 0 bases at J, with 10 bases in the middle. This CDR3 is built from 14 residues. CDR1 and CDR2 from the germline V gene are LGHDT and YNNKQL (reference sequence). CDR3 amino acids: CASRGTFSAETLYF. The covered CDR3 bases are TGTGCCAGCAGGGGGACCTTTAGTGCAGAAACGCTGTAT. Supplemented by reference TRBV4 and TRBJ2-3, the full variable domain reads ETAVFQTPNYHVTQVGNEVSFNCKQTLGHDTMYWYKQDSKKLLKIMFSYNNKQLIVNETVPRRFSPQSSDKAHLNLRIKSVEPEDSAVYLCASRGTFSAETLYFGSGTRLTVL.

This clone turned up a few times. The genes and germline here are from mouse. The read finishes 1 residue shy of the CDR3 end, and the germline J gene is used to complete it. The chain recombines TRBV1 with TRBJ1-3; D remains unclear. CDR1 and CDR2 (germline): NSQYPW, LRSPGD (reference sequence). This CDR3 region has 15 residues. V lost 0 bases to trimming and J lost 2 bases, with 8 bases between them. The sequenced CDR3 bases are TGCACCTGCAGTGCAGATTGGGCCCCTGGAAATACGCTCTAT. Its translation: CTCSADWAPGNTLY. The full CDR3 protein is CTCSADWAPGNTLYF.

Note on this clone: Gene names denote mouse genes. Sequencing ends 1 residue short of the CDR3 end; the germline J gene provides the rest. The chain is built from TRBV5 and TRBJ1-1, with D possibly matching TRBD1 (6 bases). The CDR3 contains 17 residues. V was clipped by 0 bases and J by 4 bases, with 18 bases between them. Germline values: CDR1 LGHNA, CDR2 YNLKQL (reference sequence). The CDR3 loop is CASSQDPGARRATEVFF. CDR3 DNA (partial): TGTGCCAGCAGCCAAGATCCGGGGGCGCGAAGGGCCACAGAAGTCTTC.

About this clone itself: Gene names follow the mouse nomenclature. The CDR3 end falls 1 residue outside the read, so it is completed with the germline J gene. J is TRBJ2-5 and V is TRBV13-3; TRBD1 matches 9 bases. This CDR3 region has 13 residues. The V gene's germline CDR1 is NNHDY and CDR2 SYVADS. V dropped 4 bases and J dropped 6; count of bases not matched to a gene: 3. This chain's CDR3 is CASSSGTGDTQYF. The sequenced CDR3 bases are TGTGCCAGCAGTTCCGGGACAGGGGACACCCAGTAC. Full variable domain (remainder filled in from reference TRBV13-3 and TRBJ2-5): EAAVTQSPRSKVAVTGGKVTLSCHQTNNHDYMYWYRQDTGHGLRLIHYSYVADSTEKGDIPDGYKASRPSQENFSLILELASLSQTAVYFCASSSGTGDTQYFGPGTRLLVL.

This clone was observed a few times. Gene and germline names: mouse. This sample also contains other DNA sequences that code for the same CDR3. The DNA read from the CDR3 is TGTGCCAGCAGCCAAGGACAGGGAGCAAACACAGAAGTCTTC. This codes for CASSQGQGANTEVF. The complete CDR3 reads CASSQGQGANTEVFF. The chain carries TRBV5 and TRBJ1-1; TRBD1 agrees at 7 bases. The CDR3 end lies 1 residue beyond the end of the read and is filled in from the germline J gene. Germline assignment: CDR1 LGHNA and CDR2 YNLKQL (reference sequence). The CDR3 length is 15 residues. J was trimmed by 0 bases and V by 1 base; bases with no gene match: 2.

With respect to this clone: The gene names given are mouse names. CDR3 DNA, as far as it was read: TGCACCTGCAGTGCAGAGACAGGGACCAACGAAAGATTATTT. It translates to CTCSAETGTNERLF. The whole CDR3 is CTCSAETGTNERLFF. This sequence joins TRBV1 and TRBJ1-4; 7 bases map to TRBD1. The CDR3 is cut off 1 residue early in the read; its end comes from the germline J gene. The germline V gene has CDR1 NSQYPW and CDR2 LRSPGD (reference sequence). CDR3 length: 15 amino acids. V lost 0 bases, J lost 3 bases, and 1 base stayed unmatched.

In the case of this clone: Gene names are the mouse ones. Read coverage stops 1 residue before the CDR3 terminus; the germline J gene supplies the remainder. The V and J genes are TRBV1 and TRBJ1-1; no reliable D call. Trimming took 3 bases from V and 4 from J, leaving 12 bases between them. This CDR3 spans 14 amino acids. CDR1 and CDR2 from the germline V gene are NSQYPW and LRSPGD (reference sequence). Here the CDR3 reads CTCSAGRAVTEVFF. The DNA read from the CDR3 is TGCACCTGCAGTGCCGGGCGCGCGGTCACAGAAGTCTTC.

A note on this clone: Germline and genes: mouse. CDR3: CGARDRLGGLSSYEQYF. The part of the CDR3 DNA that was read is TGTGGTGCTAGGGATCGACTGGGGGGACTTAGCTCCTATGAACAGTAC. J is TRBJ2-7 and V is TRBV20, with 10 nucleotides matching TRBD2. The read ends 1 residue before the CDR3 terminus; that terminus is restored from the germline J gene. Germline assignment: CDR1 GFQATS and CDR2 STVNSAI. Trimming cost V 0 bases and J 0 bases; bases outside gene matches: 8. The CDR3 covers 17 residues.

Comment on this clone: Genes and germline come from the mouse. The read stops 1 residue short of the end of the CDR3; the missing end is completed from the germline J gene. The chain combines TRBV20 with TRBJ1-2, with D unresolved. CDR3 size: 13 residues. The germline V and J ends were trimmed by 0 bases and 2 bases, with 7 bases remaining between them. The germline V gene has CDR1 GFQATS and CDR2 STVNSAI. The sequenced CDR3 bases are TGTGGTGCTAGGGAGGGCGCGAACTCCGACTACACC. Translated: CGAREGANSDYT. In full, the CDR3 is CGAREGANSDYTF.

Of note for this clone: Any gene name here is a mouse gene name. CDR3 DNA, as far as it was read: TGTGCCAGCGGTGAGGACAACAACGAAAGATTATTT. It codes for CASGEDNNERLF. The whole CDR3 sequence is CASGEDNNERLFF. The chain carries TRBV13-2 and TRBJ1-4, with TRBD1 as a possible D gene (5 bases). The read falls 1 residue short of the CDR3 end, and the missing part is taken from the germline J gene. V lost 2 bases, J lost 4 bases, and 6 bases lay in between. Germline V gene lookup returns CDR1 NNHNN and CDR2 SYGAGS (reference sequence). This CDR3 has 13 residues.

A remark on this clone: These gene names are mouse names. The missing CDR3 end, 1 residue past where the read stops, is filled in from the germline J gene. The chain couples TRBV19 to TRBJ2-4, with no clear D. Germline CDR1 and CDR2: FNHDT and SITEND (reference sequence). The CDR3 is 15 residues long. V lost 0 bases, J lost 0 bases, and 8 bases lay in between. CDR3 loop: CASSIARGSQNTLYF. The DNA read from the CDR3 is TGTGCCAGCAGTATAGCTCGCGGTAGTCAAAACACCTTGTAC. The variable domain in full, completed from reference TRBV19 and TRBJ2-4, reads GGIITQTPKFLIGQEGQKLTLKCQQNFNHDTMYWYRQDSGKGLRLIYYSITENDLQKGDLSEGYDASREKKSSFSLTVTSAQKNEMAVFLCASSIARGSQNTLYFGAGTRLSVL.